This record covers a single TCR beta chain. Antigen: not known. Time point reported: week 11, during vaccination. Topical imiquimod accompanied each vaccine dose, which consisted of 300 ug of mutant IDH1 20-mer peptide. The data belong to a study of a mutant IDH1 vaccine in newly diagnosed glioma. On the study more broadly: At weeks 1, 3, 5, 7, 11, 15, 19 and 23, patients received a vaccination, eight in all. Vaccine dosing followed radiotherapy by 4-6 weeks, or accompanied temozolomide cycles. Antecedent treatment encompassed radiotherapy, temozolomide, or their combination; the majority received both.

CDR1 and CDR2 (germline): LGHNA, YSLEER. The ends were cut back, 2 bases at V and 4 bases at J, with 14 bases in the middle. The CDR3 sequence is 15 residues long. TCRdb's copy holds only in-frame clones and misses some; the assay was immunoSEQ multiplex PCR. Among tens of thousands of clones listed, 70% were seen once. The clonotype originates from a man aged 18 to 30 with glioma. Some clones in this sample may be carry-over from other donors' samples. V gene TRBV4-3 combines with J gene TRBJ1-2; no clear D gene. Specimen: peripheral blood mononuclear cells (PBMCs), collected from a glioma patient whose treatment included an IDH1 peptide vaccine. This CDR3 reads CASSQFVTASYGYTF. The CDR3 DNA is TGCGCCAGCAGCCAATTCGTAACAGCCTCCTATGGCTACACCTTC.